This T cell receptor beta chain was sequenced in a study of T cell responses to AZD1222 COVID-19 vaccine. Germline loops: CDR1 SEHNR, CDR2 FQNEAQ (reference sequence). Trimming left V 5 bases short and J 3 bases short, with 4 bases between. The CDR3 spans 11 residues. Assay: immunoSEQ multiplex PCR; the TCRdb copy retains only in-frame clones and omits some. The data contain about 140,000 clones, 90% of them singletons. This chain links TRBV7-9 with TRBJ1-1; D remains unclear. This TCR was sampled from an adult who received the AZD1222 COVID-19 vaccine. The sample was peripheral blood, taken 28 days after the second AZD1222 dose. DNA of the CDR3: TGTGCCAGCAGCCGGGACACTGAAGCTTTCTTT. It specifies CASSRDTEAFF.